Given below is one T cell receptor beta chain in context. Its antigen is unknown. The sample's time point: cycle 4 day 1 (C4D1), after six to seven weeks of nivolumab. All patients relapsed after autologous stem cell transplantation, and brentuximab vedotin exposure varied. Patients had relapsed/refractory classical Hodgkin lymphoma with complete response, partial response or progressive disease as best response. The sample belongs to a study of PD-1 blockade in classical Hodgkin lymphoma. Whole-study context: Patients in the cohort were put on intravenous nivolumab, 3 mg/kg every 2 weeks. Whole-study results and caveats: Relapsed/refractory patients reportedly had lower baseline diversity than newly diagnosed patients. Partial responders and progressors had significantly lower baseline TCR diversity.

The data were produced by immunoSEQ multiplex PCR, yet TCRdb's version contains in-frame clones alone and is incomplete. Found here are some 86,000 clones, 90% of them singletons; the top ten hold around 2.7%. V lost 5 bases to trimming and J lost 4 bases, with 12 bases between them. The germline V gene encodes CDR1 SGHTA and CDR2 FQGNSA. The CDR3 has 14 amino acids. The TCR comes from a human donor with classical Hodgkin lymphoma. J is TRBJ1-5 and V is TRBV7-2; D not resolved. This specimen consisted of peripheral blood mononuclear cells (PBMCs), obtained before the fourth cycle of nivolumab. CDR3: CASSTDGLNQPQHF. The CDR3 bases are TGTGCCAGCAGCACAGACGGCTTGAATCAGCCCCAGCATTTT.